This is a list of T cell receptor beta chains from one sample in a study of blood T cell repertoires in COVID-19. Here immunoSEQ multiplex PCR was the method, and the copy in TCRdb shows in-frame clones only, minus some. Among 300,000 or so clones, 85% to 90% were seen once, and the ten largest hold 2.5% to 3.5%. Sequenced material: PBMCs or T cells enriched from blood (not recorded which). The receptors originated from a woman aged 50 to 60 who had been exposed to COVID-19. The CDR3 runs from the conserved cysteine through the conserved F or W. A D gene is named only where the DNA matches it firmly. Size values are once, few and many counts, or a class for expanded clones, and some rows have none.

CDR3 length | D gene | J gene | V gene | clone size | CDR3 protein | CDR3 DNA
13 | TRBD2 | TRBJ2-5 | TRBV7-2 | - | CASSLGGRETQYF | TGTGCCAGCAGCTTGGGAGGGCGAGAGACCCAGTACTTC
17 | TRBD2 | TRBJ2-5 | TRBV5-1 | - | CASSPPTSGGLEETQYF | TGCGCCAGCAGCCCCCCAACTAGCGGGGGCCTGGAAGAGACCCAGTACTTC
15 | - | TRBJ1-2 | TRBV4-2 | - | CASSQPDTKSRGYTF | TGTGCCAGCAGCCAACCGGACACGAAATCCCGTGGCTACACCTTC
19 | TRBD1 | TRBJ2-6 | TRBV7-2 | - | CASSLPQGTANSGANVLTF | TGTGCCAGCAGCTTACCCCAAGGGACAGCTAACTCTGGGGCCAACGTCCTGACTTTC
15 | - | TRBJ1-5 | TRBV6-5 | - | CASSYSSLGGQPQHF | TGTGCCAGCAGTTACTCATCGTTGGGGGGTCAGCCCCAGCATTTT
16 | TRBD2 | TRBJ2-7 | TRBV24-1 | many | CATSDSTSGGRGEQYF | TGTGCCACCAGTGATTCGACTAGCGGGGGACGAGGGGAGCAGTACTTC
13 | - | TRBJ1-1 | TRBV18 | - | CASSADRSTEAFF | TGTGCCAGCTCAGCAGACCGGAGCACTGAAGCTTTCTTT
17 | TRBD1 | TRBJ2-2 | TRBV7-2 | - | CASSGKRTGVNTGELFF | TGTGCCAGCAGCGGAAAAAGGACAGGGGTGAACACCGGGGAGCTGTTTTTT
14 | TRBD1 | TRBJ2-5 | TRBV27 | - | CASSLIGGVETQYF | TGTGCCAGCAGTTTAATAGGGGGCGTTGAGACCCAGTACTTC
13 | - | TRBJ2-2 | TRBV19 | - | CASSLNRARELFF | TGTGCCAGTAGTTTGAACAGGGCCAGGGAGCTGTTTTTT
14 | - | TRBJ2-7 | TRBV7-2 | - | CASSLFEPPYEQYF | TGTGCCAGCAGCTTATTCGAGCCACCCTACGAGCAGTACTTC
13 | - | TRBJ2-1 | TRBV11-2 | - | CASSLRSYNEQFF | TGTGCCAGCAGCTTACGCTCCTACAATGAGCAGTTCTTC
19 | - | TRBJ2-3 | TRBV3-1/TRBV3-2 | - | CASSQEFPSSAGDTDTQYF | TGTGCCAGCAGCCAAGAATTCCCTAGCTCGGCGGGCGACACAGATACGCAGTATTTT
13 | - | TRBJ2-5 | TRBV5-1 | - | CASGRELQETQYF | TGCGCCAGCGGACGGGAGTTACAAGAGACCCAGTACTTC
15 | TRBD1 | TRBJ2-7 | TRBV28 | - | CASSKPGGNSYEQYF | TGTGCCAGCAGCAAACCAGGGGGAAACTCCTACGAGCAGTACTTC
16 | - | TRBJ2-1 | TRBV11-2 | once | CASDRQTGRPHNEQFF | TGTGCCAGCGACCGGCAAACAGGGCGCCCACACAATGAGCAGTTCTTC
14 | - | TRBJ2-5 | TRBV24-1 | - | CATSRTDNQETQYF | TGTGCCACCAGCCGCACAGATAACCAAGAGACCCAGTACTTC
13 | - | TRBJ2-5 | TRBV18 | - | CASSPQNGKTQYF | TGTGCCAGCTCACCACAGAACGGGAAGACCCAGTACTTC
16 | - | TRBJ2-1 | TRBV5-1 | - | CASSLGSGIAYNEQFF | TGCGCCAGCAGCTTGGGCTCAGGGATAGCCTACAATGAGCAGTTCTTC
18 | - | TRBJ1-3 | TRBV19 | - | CASSMGIGTPNSGNTIYF | TGTGCCAGTAGTATGGGTATCGGGACACCGAACTCTGGAAACACCATATATTTT
18 | TRBD2 | TRBJ2-3 | TRBV7-2 | - | CASSSRGTSGSGTDTQYF | TGTGCCAGCAGCTCACGCGGGACTAGCGGGTCGGGCACAGATACGCAGTATTTT
14 | - | TRBJ1-1 | TRBV2 | once | CASSEGRINTEAFF | TGTGCCAGCAGTGAAGGGAGAATCAACACTGAAGCTTTCTTT
18 | TRBD2 | TRBJ2-1 | TRBV11-2 | - | CAEGLAGGIGQSYNEQFF | TGTGCGGAGGGGCTAGCGGGGGGAATCGGGCAATCCTACAATGAGCAGTTCTTC
13 | - | TRBJ2-2 | TRBV4-1 | few | CASREVVAGELFF | TGCGCCAGCCGCGAGGTTGTCGCCGGGGAGCTGTTTTTT
14 | - | TRBJ2-1 | TRBV25-1 | - | CASSELVSVGEQFF | TGTGCCAGCAGTGAATTGGTTAGCGTCGGTGAGCAGTTCTTC
17 | TRBD1 | TRBJ1-6 | TRBV27 | once | CASSLYRPGQGVSPLHF | TGTGCCAGCAGTTTATATCGGCCGGGACAGGGAGTTTCACCCCTCCACTTT
12 | - | TRBJ2-7 | TRBV27 | - | CASSFGGNEQYF | TGTGCCAGCAGTTTCGGCGGGAACGAGCAGTACTTC
14 | TRBD1 | TRBJ2-5 | TRBV5-1 | - | CASSQGQATNTQYF | TGCGCCAGCAGCCAGGGACAGGCTACCAATACCCAGTACTTC
14 | TRBD1 | TRBJ2-3 | TRBV6-4 | - | CASSYQQGADTQYF | TGTGCCAGCAGTTACCAACAGGGGGCAGATACGCAGTATTTT
15 | TRBD2 | TRBJ2-5 | TRBV7-2 | - | CASSLGTSVPGTQYF | TGTGCCAGCAGCCTAGGGACTAGCGTCCCCGGGACCCAGTACTTC
14 | - | TRBJ1-1 | TRBV5-1 | - | CASSLPWQGSEAFF | TGCGCCAGCAGCTTGCCGTGGCAAGGGAGTGAAGCTTTCTTT
14 | - | TRBJ1-5 | TRBV5-1 | - | CASSLEGGIQPQHF | TGCGCCAGCAGCTTGGAGGGCGGGATTCAGCCCCAGCATTTT
15 | TRBD2 | TRBJ2-1 | TRBV11-2 | - | CASSLGSGGFNEQFF | TGTGCCAGCAGCTTAGGCAGCGGGGGGTTCAATGAGCAGTTCTTC
15 | TRBD1 | TRBJ1-5 | TRBV30 | - | CAWSLTGGAGQPQHF | TGTGCCTGGAGTCTCACAGGGGGCGCAGGGCAGCCCCAGCATTTT
14 | - | TRBJ1-3 | TRBV28 | - | CASSWRLSGNTIYF | TGTGCCAGCAGTTGGCGACTCTCTGGAAACACCATATATTTT
16 | TRBD2 | TRBJ2-3 | TRBV5-1 | - | CASSSRGDPSTDTQYF | TGCGCCAGCTCCAGTCGGGGGGACCCTAGCACAGATACGCAGTATTTT
14 | - | TRBJ1-1 | TRBV3-1/TRBV3-2 | - | CASSQPGGTTEAFF | TGTGCCAGCAGCCAACCGGGAGGGACAACTGAAGCTTTCTTT
16 | TRBD2 | TRBJ2-3 | TRBV7-6 | - | CASSQTSGTSTDTQYF | TGTGCCAGCAGTCAGACTAGCGGGACAAGCACAGATACGCAGTATTTT
15 | - | TRBJ1-4 | TRBV2 | - | CASTRSTATNEKLFF | TGTGCCAGCACTCGATCGACAGCAACTAATGAAAAACTGTTTTTT
17 | - | TRBJ1-5 | TRBV6-2/TRBV6-3 | - | CASSPETIWTVLGPQHF | TGTGCCAGCAGCCCTGAAACTATTTGGACAGTCCTAGGGCCCCAGCATTTT
15 | - | TRBJ2-1 | TRBV3-1/TRBV3-2 | - | CASSHRASADNEQFF | TGTGCCAGCAGCCACAGGGCGAGTGCGGACAATGAGCAGTTCTTC
15 | TRBD1 | TRBJ2-5 | TRBV7-9 | - | CASSLGVGQQETQYF | TGTGCCAGCAGCTTAGGAGTGGGACAGCAAGAGACCCAGTACTTC
13 | - | TRBJ2-7 | TRBV11-2 | - | CASSTPLGSEQYF | TGTGCCAGCAGCACGCCGTTAGGGAGTGAGCAGTACTTC
14 | TRBD2 | TRBJ2-1 | TRBV19 | - | CASGTGTSYNEQFF | TGTGCCAGTGGGACCGGGACTAGCTACAATGAGCAGTTCTTC
15 | TRBD2 | TRBJ2-2 | TRBV18 | - | CASSPRGAGAGELFF | TGTGCCAGCTCACCGCGGGGGGCCGGGGCCGGGGAGCTGTTTTTT
14 | - | TRBJ2-3 | TRBV5-1 | - | CASSLGSFTDTQYF | TGCGCCAGCAGCTTGGGTAGCTTCACAGATACGCAGTATTTT
15 | - | TRBJ2-6 | TRBV5-4 | - | CASSQAFAGANVLTF | TGTGCCAGCAGCCAGGCTTTCGCTGGGGCCAACGTCCTGACTTTC
19 | TRBD1 | TRBJ2-6 | TRBV7-8 | - | CASSLGEWTGSSGANVLTF | TGTGCCAGCAGCTTAGGCGAGTGGACAGGCAGTTCTGGGGCCAACGTCCTGACTTTC
15 | - | TRBJ1-3 | TRBV28 | once | CASTTGGVGGNTIYF | TGTGCCAGCACGACGGGGGGGGTAGGTGGAAACACCATATATTTT
16 | TRBD1 | TRBJ2-1 | TRBV4-2 | - | CASSQNQDRDDNEQFF | TGTGCCAGCAGCCAAAATCAGGACAGGGATGACAATGAGCAGTTCTTC
15 | - | TRBJ1-3 | TRBV27 | - | CASSLRGAPGNTIYF | TGTGCCAGCAGTTTACGGGGGGCCCCTGGAAACACCATATATTTT
20 | TRBD1 | TRBJ1-5 | TRBV27 | - | CASSHGGTGVSRGPYQPQHF | TGTGCCAGCAGCCACGGCGGGACAGGGGTTTCTAGGGGGCCTTATCAGCCCCAGCATTTT
14 | - | TRBJ2-2 | TRBV6-1 | - | CASSEAFRAGELFF | TGTGCCAGCAGTGAAGCGTTTCGCGCTGGGGAGCTGTTTTTT
14 | - | TRBJ1-1 | TRBV5-4 | - | CASREGGMNTEAFF | TGTGCCAGCAGGGAGGGAGGGATGAACACTGAAGCTTTCTTT
15 | TRBD2 | TRBJ2-3 | TRBV11-2 | - | CASSPEGTTGDTQYF | TGTGCCAGCAGCCCGGAAGGGACTACCGGAGATACGCAGTATTTT
15 | - | TRBJ2-3 | TRBV15 | - | CATRVRPTGVDTQYF | TGTGCCACCAGAGTACGACCGACAGGCGTCGATACGCAGTATTTT
13 | - | TRBJ1-1 | TRBV5-4 | - | CASSDSTATEAFF | TGTGCCAGCAGCGACTCAACTGCGACTGAAGCTTTCTTT
15 | TRBD1 | TRBJ1-6 | TRBV7-6 | - | CASSLEDRMRSPLHF | TGTGCCAGCAGCTTAGAGGACAGGATGAGGTCACCCCTCCACTTT
16 | TRBD2 | TRBJ2-1 | TRBV7-2 | few | CASTPGSGGSYNEQFF | TGTGCCAGCACCCCAGGGAGCGGGGGCTCCTACAATGAGCAGTTCTTC
13 | TRBD1 | TRBJ1-2 | TRBV29-1 | - | CSVGTGINYGYTF | TGCAGCGTGGGGACAGGAATAAACTATGGCTACACCTTC